The 17 T cell receptor beta chains below were found in one sample sequenced in a study of cytomegalovirus exposure and HLA in healthy donors. 60 Vbeta and 13 Jbeta primers were used in PCR. Using immunoSEQ multiplex PCR, the repertoire was profiled, and TCRdb retains in-frame clones only, with some absent. This table holds 120,000 to 150,000 clones, roughly 79% found once. The specimen sequenced was PBMCs. The receptors were sampled from a woman aged 40 to 49 in good health and CMV-seropositive.

The sample holds a few counts of this clone. The gene calls are TRBV6-5 and TRBJ2-7; possibly TRBD1 for D (5 bases). The CDR3 is 15 amino acids. The germline V gene encodes CDR1 MNHEY and CDR2 SVGAGI. V was trimmed by 0 bases and J by 5 bases, leaving 14 bases between them. The CDR3: CASSYSRQGGHEQYF. The CDR3 DNA sequence: TGTGCCAGCAGTTACTCGAGGCAGGGTGGCCACGAGCAGTACTTC.

The chain has TRBV9 and TRBJ2-1; 7 nucleotides align to TRBD1. The CDR3 has 14 amino acids. V lost 2 bases to trimming and J lost 7 bases; unmatched junction nucleotides: 6. The germline V gene encodes CDR1 SGDLS and CDR2 YYNGEE. CDR3 protein: CASSVGTVTNEQFF. In nucleotides, the CDR3 is TGTGCCAGCAGCGTCGGGACAGTCACAAATGAGCAGTTCTTC. Filled out from reference TRBV9 and TRBJ2-1, the complete variable domain reads DSGVTQTPKHLITATGQRVTLRCSPRSGDLSVYWYQQSLDQGLQFLIQYYNGEERAKGNILERFSAQQFPDLHSELNLSSLELGDSALYFCASSVGTVTNEQFFGPGTRLTVL.

The V gene is TRBV18, the J gene TRBJ1-5; D call uncertain. The CDR3 is made up of 13 amino acids. Germline V CDR1 and CDR2: KGHSH, LQKENI. The V end lost 1 base, the J end lost 5 bases, and 6 bases lay between the germline ends. This chain's CDR3 is CASSPQGDQPQHF. CDR3 DNA sequence: TGTGCCAGCTCACCACAGGGAGATCAGCCCCAGCATTTT.

This chain joins TRBV30 and TRBJ2-1; weak D call: TRBD1 (5 bases). The CDR3 loop spans 18 amino acids. Trimming removed 2 bases from V and 5 bases from J, with 25 bases in between. Germline V gene lookup returns CDR1 GTSNPN and CDR2 SVGIG (reference sequence). The CDR3 nucleotides are TGTGCCTGGAGTCGAACTCGGATGTCAGGACAAAGCGACAATGAGCAGTTCTTC. Amino acids: CAWSRTRMSGQSDNEQFF.

This chain joins TRBV5-1 and TRBJ1-4, with a tentative D call TRBD1 (6 bases). V lost 3 bases and J lost 7, with 16 bases in between. In germline, CDR1 is SGHRS, CDR2 YFSETQ. The CDR3 is 15 residues long. The CDR3: CASSSTGQVAEKLFF. Written as DNA, the CDR3 is TGCGCCAGCAGCTCCACAGGGCAAGTGGCTGAAAAACTGTTTTTT.

The gene calls are TRBV5-1 and TRBJ2-1; 10 bases fit TRBD2. This CDR3 contains 15 residues. V lost 7 bases and J lost 5; bases outside the gene matches: 9. In germline, CDR1 is SGHRS, CDR2 YFSETQ. CDR3 in amino acids: CASQVERGGHNEQFF. CDR3 DNA sequence: TGCGCCAGCCAGGTCGAGCGGGGGGGCCACAATGAGCAGTTCTTC.

The chain has TRBV7-3 and TRBJ2-3; D is unclear. The V gene lost 4 bases and the J gene lost 3 bases, with 14 bases spanning the gap. This CDR3 spans 15 amino acids. Germline-derived CDR1 and CDR2 are SGHTA and FQGTGA. The CDR3 spells CASSSSGGGTDTQYF. The CDR3 nucleotides are TGTGCCAGCAGCTCCTCGGGTGGTGGGACAGATACGCAGTATTTT. Drawing the rest from reference TRBV7-3 and TRBJ2-3, the complete variable domain is GAGVSQTPSNKVTEKGKYVELRCDPISGHTALYWYRQSLGQGPEFLIYFQGTGAADDSGLPNDRFFAVRPEGSVSTLKIQRTERGDSAVYLCASSSSGGGTDTQYFGPGTRLTVL.

There are a few counts of this clone. The V call is TRBV4-2, the J call TRBJ1-1, with a possible D match to TRBD1 (5 bases). CDR3 length: 15 amino acids. CDR1 LGHNA and CDR2 YNFKEQ come from the germline V gene. The V end was cut by 4 bases, the J end by 0 bases, with 12 bases between. The CDR3: CASSRSRQLNTEAFF. The CDR3 coding sequence is TGTGCCAGCAGCCGTTCAAGACAGCTGAACACTGAAGCTTTCTTT.

The J gene is TRBJ2-2, the V gene TRBV9; 10 bases line up with TRBD1. The ends lost 4 bases at V and 4 bases at J; junction bases unmatched: 7. In germline, CDR1 is SGDLS, CDR2 YYNGEE. The CDR3 is 16 amino acids. The CDR3 DNA follows: TGTGCCAGCAGCTTTACCGGGACAGGGGTCACCGGGGAGCTGTTTTTT. Its protein product is CASSFTGTGVTGELFF.

This clone was counted once. The V gene is TRBV10-3, the J gene TRBJ1-2; tentatively, D is TRBD1 (6 bases). The CDR3 is 14 amino acids. V lost 4 bases and J 8 bases, leaving 17 bases between the germline ends. CDR1 is ENHRY, CDR2 SYGVKD, per germline. The CDR3 DNA reads TGTGCCATCAGTGGACAGGACCTCTTGGAAGGCTACACCTTC. Protein sequence: CAISGQDLLEGYTF.

This chain connects TRBV4-2 to TRBJ1-2; D gene ambiguous. V gave up 1 base and J gave up 8 bases, with 14 bases separating them. This CDR3 region has 14 residues. Germline assignment: CDR1 LGHNA and CDR2 YNFKEQ. DNA for the CDR3: TGTGCCAGCAGCCAAGGGGGAGGGCTCGACGGCTACACCTTC. Residues: CASSQGGGLDGYTF.

The chain joins TRBV7-9 to TRBJ2-1; 13 bases agree with TRBD2. The CDR3 consists of 16 residues. Germline CDR1 and CDR2: SEHNR and FQNEAQ (reference sequence). V lost 5 bases, J lost 4 bases, and 5 bases stayed unmatched. The CDR3 reads CASSHLTSGGYNEQFF. The DNA of the CDR3 is TGTGCCAGCAGCCACCTGACTAGCGGGGGGTACAATGAGCAGTTCTTC.

The rearrangement joins TRBV19 to TRBJ2-1, with a tentative D call TRBD2 (6 bases). The CDR3 is 11 amino acids. V was clipped by 8 bases and J by 13 bases, with 15 bases between them. Looked up from germline, CDR1 is LNHDA and CDR2 is SQIVND (reference sequence). The CDR3 region has the DNA TGTGCCAGTCTCGACCGGGACTCCCAGTTCTTC. Translation: CASLDRDSQFF.

J is TRBJ1-5 and V is TRBV6-1; D might be TRBD1 (5 bases). Germline values: CDR1 MNHNS, CDR2 SASEGT. With 5 bases removed from V and 5 bases from J, the gap between germline ends came to 16 bases. This CDR3 spans 15 amino acids. The CDR3 nucleotides are TGTGCCAGCAGTCCAGGGTTTAGTCTTGATCAGCCCCAGCATTTT. Translated: CASSPGFSLDQPQHF.

This clone was recorded only once. The chain is built from TRBV2 and TRBJ2-5; the D is unclear. Germline CDR1 reads SNHLY; CDR2 reads FYNNEI. The CDR3 runs 12 residues. Trimming stripped 0 bases from V and 11 bases from J, with 10 bases between. The CDR3 DNA is TGTGCCAGCAGTGAAGCGCCGCTCGCGCAGTACTTC. Protein: CASSEAPLAQYF.

The CDR3, as DNA: TGTGCCAGCAGCGTCTGGGGGACATCTGAAGCTTTCTTT. Its protein product is CASSVWGTSEAFF. This chain uses TRBV9 with TRBJ1-1; D perhaps matches TRBD1 (6 bases). V gave up 2 bases and J gave up 6 bases, with 11 bases separating them. Germline CDR1 is SGDLS and CDR2 is YYNGEE. The CDR3 contains 13 residues. Full variable domain (missing parts from reference TRBV9 and TRBJ1-1): DSGVTQTPKHLITATGQRVTLRCSPRSGDLSVYWYQQSLDQGLQFLIQYYNGEERAKGNILERFSAQQFPDLHSELNLSSLELGDSALYFCASSVWGTSEAFFGQGTRLTVV.

The CDR3 sequence: CATKWEAGRQDTQYF. Written as DNA, the CDR3 is TGCGCCACAAAATGGGAGGCCGGTCGGCAAGATACGCAGTATTTT. The genes are TRBV10-2 and TRBJ2-3; D perhaps matches TRBD2 (6 bases). CDR3 length: 15 residues. Trimming took 10 bases from V and 5 from J, leaving 22 bases between them. Germline V gene lookup returns CDR1 WSHSY and CDR2 SAAADI.